These T cell receptor beta chains were read from a single sample in a study of Graves' ophthalmopathy and Graves' hyperthyroidism. TCRdb reprocessed the multiplex PCR reads via MiXCR and lists one record per CDR3 protein. This repertoire shows 500,000 to 700,000 distinct CDR3 sequences, less than 45% found once; its top ten account for around 4%. The sequenced material came from peripheral blood or thyroid tissue (not recorded which). These receptors all stem from an adult man with Graves' hyperthyroidism. Each CDR3 is given with its conserved first and last residue. Each record gives: V gene, CDR3 protein.

TRBV29-1 | CSVEDRGEGRRQETQYF
TRBV10-2 | CASSEPPGTGRVHGYTF
TRBV12-3/TRBV12-4 | CASSLGINTIYF
TRBV19 | CASSPTRQANTQYF
TRBV5-4 | CASSLSRDGDTQYF
TRBV29-1 | CSSKGGAGSTEAFF
TRBV7-7 | CASSPLQGANGYTF
TRBV2 | CASSEEGWRETQYF
TRBV7-7 | CASSLVGGPQETQYF
TRBV5-4 | CASSFVGQGNEKLFF
TRBV11-2 | CASSLGQAGYGYTF
TRBV9 | CASSDGRGYTF
TRBV6-5 | CASRDDSPSYEQYF
TRBV6-1 | CASSEGTVNTEAFF
TRBV14 | CASSQVPGQGLLDSSYEQYF
TRBV6-5 | CASSYLSGQVAYEQYF
TRBV30 | CAWNPGAFF
TRBV6-5 | CASSRGLAGESTGELFF
TRBV7-9 | CASSPAGTGAYGYTF
TRBV29-1 | CSKLAGGRYNEQFF
TRBV24-1 | CATSDALAASTDTQYF
TRBV9 | CASSVGPGSIYEQYF
TRBV27 | CASSFLGASSETQYF
TRBV18 | CASSPEGTYEQYF
TRBV6-5 | CAGSGGLGGETQYF
TRBV24-1 | CATSDRGPNEQYF
TRBV5-1 | CASSFGMVGETQCF
TRBV7-7 | CASSIGQGADTQYF
TRBV25-1 | CASSEWSGNYNSPLHF
TRBV6-5 | CASSGDRGGETQYF
TRBV6-1 | CASSERGGTGGGIGAFF
TRBV29-1 | CSSPTGIGETQYF
TRBV7-6 | CASSPVRGVGSDEQFF
TRBV29-1 | CSVDRANTEAFF
TRBV3-1 | CASSRGPQETQYF
TRBV5-1 | CASSLVWGITDEQFF
TRBV25-1 | CASSEMRGANEKLFF
TRBV7-9 | CAWSGSGSHEQYF
TRBV6-5 | CASKPTVYSNQPQHF
TRBV19 | CASSITGYSNQPQHF
TRBV24-1 | CAASSSQQGVYGYTF
TRBV7-9 | CASSLFSADEQYF
TRBV20-1 | CSARGGSAHEQYF
TRBV29-1 | CSVEDRGQGTRAFF
TRBV7-9 | CASSLGLAGNDGANVLTF
TRBV5-1 | CASSQSGFEQYF
TRBV20-1 | CRGGDTEAFF
TRBV5-1 | CASGLEAGTEAFF
TRBV3-1 | CASSQGSGYEQYF
TRBV6-5 | CASPRSSYEQYF
TRBV25-1 | CASSARDLAYEQYF
TRBV6-1 | CASSEGTGVPYNQPQHF
TRBV5-1 | CASSLERAGETQYF
TRBV9 | CASGVPISRPANTGELFF